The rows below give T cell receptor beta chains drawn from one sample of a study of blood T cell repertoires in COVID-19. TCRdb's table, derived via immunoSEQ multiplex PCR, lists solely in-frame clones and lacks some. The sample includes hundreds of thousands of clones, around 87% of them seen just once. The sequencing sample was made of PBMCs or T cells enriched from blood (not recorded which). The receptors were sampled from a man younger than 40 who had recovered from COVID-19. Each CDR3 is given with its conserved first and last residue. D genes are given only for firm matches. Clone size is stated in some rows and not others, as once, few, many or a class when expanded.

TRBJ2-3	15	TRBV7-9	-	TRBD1	TGTGCCAGCAGCAACCGGGACAGGGGAAAGGATACGCAGTATTTT	CASSNRDRGKDTQYF
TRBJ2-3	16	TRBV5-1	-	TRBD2	TGCGCCAGCAGCCAAAGACTAGCGGCCAACTCAGATACGCAGTATTTT	CASSQRLAANSDTQYF
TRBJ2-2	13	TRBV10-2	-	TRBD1	TGCGCCAGCAGGCCACAGGGGACCGGGGAGCTGTTTTTT	CASRPQGTGELFF
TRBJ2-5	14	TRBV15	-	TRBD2	TGTGCCACCAGCAGAGGGGAGGGCCTCCCCAACCAGTACTTC	CATSRGEGLPNQYF
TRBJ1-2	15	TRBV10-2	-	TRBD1	TGCGCCAGCAGAGGGGGACAGGGCGGTAAGGATGGCTACACCTTC	CASRGGQGGKDGYTF
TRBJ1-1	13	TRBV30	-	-	TGTGCCTGGAGTGTTAGGGGCGGCACTGAAGCTTTCTTT	CAWSVRGGTEAFF
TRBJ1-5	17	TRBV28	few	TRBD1	TGTGCCAGCAGTTTATGGGACCTAGGGGGCGGCAATCAGCCCCAGCATTTT	CASSLWDLGGGNQPQHF
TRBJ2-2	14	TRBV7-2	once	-	TGTGCCAGCACTCCTAGCCCGGGGACCGGGGAGCTGTTTTTT	CASTPSPGTGELFF
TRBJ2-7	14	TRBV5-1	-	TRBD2	TGCGCCAGCAGCTTGACTAGCGGGAGAAGCGAGCAGTACTTC	CASSLTSGRSEQYF
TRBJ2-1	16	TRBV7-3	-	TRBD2	TGTGCCAGCAGCTCAATCGGGACTAGCGGGAGGGCTGAGCAGTTCTTC	CASSSIGTSGRAEQFF
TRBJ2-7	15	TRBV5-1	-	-	TGCGCCAGCAGCTTGGGAGCTGGAGAGGCTGGTGAGCAGTACTTC	CASSLGAGEAGEQYF
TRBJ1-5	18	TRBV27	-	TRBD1	TGTGCCAGCAGCGACCCGGGACAGGGGGTTAATGGCAATCAGCCCCAGCATTTT	CASSDPGQGVNGNQPQHF
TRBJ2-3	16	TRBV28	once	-	TGTGCCAGCAGCTTTCGAGCGCCGATGAGCACAGATACGCAGTATTTT	CASSFRAPMSTDTQYF
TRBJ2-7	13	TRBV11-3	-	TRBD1	TGTGCCAGCAGCTCCCACAGGGGGAGCGAGCAGTACTTC	CASSSHRGSEQYF
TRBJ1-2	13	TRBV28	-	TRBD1	TGTGCCAGCAGGCTCGGACAGGGCCATGGCTACACCTTC	CASRLGQGHGYTF
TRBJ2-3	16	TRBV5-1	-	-	TGCGCCAGCAGCTCAGAGTCCAGGGATACCACAGATACGCAGTATTTT	CASSSESRDTTDTQYF
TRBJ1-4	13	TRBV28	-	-	TGTGCCATCGCCACGGCAACTAATGAAAAACTGTTTTTT	CAIATATNEKLFF
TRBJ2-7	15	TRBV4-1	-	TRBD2	TGCGCCAGCAGCCAAGGGACTAGCGGGAATCACGAGCAGTACTTC	CASSQGTSGNHEQYF
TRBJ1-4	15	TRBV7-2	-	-	TGTGCCAGCAGCTTAGTAGGGGGTGTGGGTGAAAAACTGTTTTTT	CASSLVGGVGEKLFF